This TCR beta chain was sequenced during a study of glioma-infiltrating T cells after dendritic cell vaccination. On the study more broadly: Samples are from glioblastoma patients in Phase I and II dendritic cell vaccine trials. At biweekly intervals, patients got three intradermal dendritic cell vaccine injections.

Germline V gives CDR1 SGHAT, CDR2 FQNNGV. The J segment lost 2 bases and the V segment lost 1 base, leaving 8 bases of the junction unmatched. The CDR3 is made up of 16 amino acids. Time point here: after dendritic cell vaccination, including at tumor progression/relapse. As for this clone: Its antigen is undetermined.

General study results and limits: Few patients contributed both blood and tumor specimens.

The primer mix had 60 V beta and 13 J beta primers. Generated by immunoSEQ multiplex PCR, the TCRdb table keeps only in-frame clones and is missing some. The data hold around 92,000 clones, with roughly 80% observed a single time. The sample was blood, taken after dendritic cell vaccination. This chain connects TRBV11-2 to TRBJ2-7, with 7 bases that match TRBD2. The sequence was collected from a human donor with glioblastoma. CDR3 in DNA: TGTGCCAGCAGCTTAGTAACGGGGAGGGGACCCTACGAGCAGTACTTC. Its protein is CASSLVTGRGPYEQYF.